These 20 T cell receptor beta chains were all obtained from the same sample, sequenced in a study of cytomegalovirus exposure and HLA in healthy donors. Both 60 Vbeta primers and 13 Jbeta primers went into the PCR. Generated by immunoSEQ multiplex PCR, the TCRdb table keeps only in-frame clones and is missing some. This sample yields about 140,000 clones, of which around 75% are seen a single time; 1.2% belongs to the top ten. Sample: PBMCs. Receptor source: a female donor in good health and CMV-seronegative.

This chain joins TRBV15 and TRBJ2-7; TRBD2 matches 9 bases. V was pared by 5 bases and J by 0 bases, with 11 bases of the junction left unmatched. Germline V gives CDR1 LNHNV, CDR2 YYDKDF (reference sequence). The CDR3 has 17 amino acids. The CDR3 here is CATSGPTSGLSSYEQYF. The CDR3 DNA reads as TGTGCCACCAGCGGACCAACTAGCGGGCTAAGCTCCTACGAGCAGTACTTC.

The count of this clone is one. This chain uses TRBV29-1 with TRBJ2-7, with TRBD1 matching over 10 bases. The CDR3 is 15 amino acids. In germline, CDR1 is SQVTM, CDR2 ANQGSEA. V shed 4 bases and J 3 bases; nucleotides not matched to a gene: 9. The CDR3: CSVGSFGTGVYEQYV. The CDR3, as DNA: TGCAGCGTTGGATCTTTCGGGACAGGGGTCTACGAGCAGTACGTC.

The chain couples TRBV6-1 to TRBJ1-1; D gene uncertain. The CDR3 runs 13 residues. In germline, CDR1 is MNHNS, CDR2 SASEGT. Trimming left V 2 bases short and J 3 bases short, with 7 bases between. Written as DNA, the CDR3 is TGTGCCAGCAGTGAATATCAGGACACTGAAGCTTTCTTT. It translates to CASSEYQDTEAFF.

The chain carries TRBV6-6 and TRBJ2-7; 12 nucleotides align to TRBD2. Germline V gene sequence: CDR1 MNHNY, CDR2 SVGAGI (reference sequence). The CDR3 has 14 residues. V shed 5 bases and J 3 bases; nucleotides not matched to a gene: 2. The DNA of the CDR3 is TGTGCCAGCAGTCCGACTAGCGGGAGCTACGAGCAGTACTTC. Its translation is CASSPTSGSYEQYF.

The chain has TRBV5-6 and TRBJ2-5; D possibly corresponds to TRBD1 (5 bases). Germline CDR1 reads SGHDT; CDR2 reads YYEEEE. Trimming stripped 4 bases from V and 5 bases from J, with 18 bases between. The CDR3 contains 15 residues. CDR3 in DNA: TGTGCCAGCAGCAGGTGGGGCAGAAACGGTGAGACCCAGTACTTC. Its translation: CASSRWGRNGETQYF.

This clone was picked up one time. This chain links TRBV27 with TRBJ2-5; 10 nucleotides match TRBD2. The CDR3 extends over 17 amino acids. J was trimmed by 5 bases and V by 1 base; bases with no gene match: 10. Germline V lookup: CDR1 MNHEY, CDR2 SMNVEV (reference sequence). The CDR3 is CASSLWSSGRARETQYF. CDR3 DNA sequence: TGTGCCAGCAGTTTATGGTCCAGCGGGAGGGCGAGGGAGACCCAGTACTTC.

The table lists this clone with a count of one. The chain recombines TRBV27 with TRBJ2-3; no reliable D call. V shed 6 bases and J shed 2 bases, with 3 bases lying between them. This CDR3 contains 11 residues. The germline V gene has CDR1 MNHEY and CDR2 SMNVEV (reference sequence). DNA of the CDR3: TGTGCCAGCAGCCACACAGATACGCAGTATTTT. Amino acid sequence: CASSHTDTQYF.

This clone was observed once. The chain carries TRBV10-3 and TRBJ1-5; tentatively, D is TRBD1 (6 bases). This CDR3 contains 15 residues. V was shortened by 4 bases and J by 3 bases, with 13 bases between the two germline ends. The germline CDR1 and CDR2 sequences are ENHRY and SYGVKD. CDR3: CAISGGEGVNQPQHF. CDR3 sequence (DNA): TGTGCCATCAGTGGGGGGGAGGGGGTCAATCAGCCCCAGCATTTT.

This clone was seen once. This chain connects TRBV6-1 to TRBJ2-1; D is undetermined. The CDR3 spans 15 residues. CDR1 and CDR2 (germline): MNHNS, SASEGT. Trimming took 3 bases from V and 6 from J, leaving 15 bases between them. DNA of the CDR3: TGTGCCAGCAGTGAGTCCCCCCCTAGATCCAATGAGCAGTTCTTC. Translating it yields CASSESPPRSNEQFF.

This chain links TRBV4-1 with TRBJ1-5; D is unresolved. V shed 1 base and J shed 7 bases, with 14 bases lying between them. CDR1 is MGHRA, CDR2 YSYEKL, per germline. The CDR3 loop spans 15 amino acids. The CDR3 region has the DNA TGCGCCAGCAGCCAAGGTTTATTTGGGCACCAGCCCCAGCATTTT. It is translated as CASSQGLFGHQPQHF.

The genes are TRBV6-5 and TRBJ1-1; tentatively, D is TRBD1 (5 bases). V was clipped by 3 bases and J by 3 bases, with 11 bases between them. The CDR3 sequence is 14 residues long. Germline values: CDR1 MNHEY, CDR2 SVGAGI. The CDR3 here is CASSYVQGHTEAFF. Written as DNA, the CDR3 is TGTGCCAGCAGTTATGTGCAGGGCCACACTGAAGCTTTCTTT.

The rearrangement uses TRBV10-2 and TRBJ1-1; 8 bases are shared with TRBD1. CDR1 and CDR2 (germline): WSHSY, SAAADI. This CDR3 has 13 amino acids. The J segment lost 6 bases and the V segment lost 7 bases, leaving 7 bases of the junction unmatched. Written as DNA, the CDR3 is TGCGCCAGCAACACGGACAGGGTGGCTGAAGCTTTCTTT. As protein: CASNTDRVAEAFF.

V usage is TRBV6-1 and J usage is TRBJ2-7, with 12 bases identical to TRBD2. With V trimmed by 4 bases and J by 5 bases, 3 bases remained unmatched. This CDR3 is built from 14 residues. The germline V gene encodes CDR1 MNHNS and CDR2 SASEGT. The CDR3 region has the DNA TGTGCCAGCAGTGTGACTAGCGGGAGCCACGAGCAGTACTTC. Translating gives CASSVTSGSHEQYF.

This chain joins TRBV7-9 and TRBJ2-2; 10 bases agree with TRBD1. This CDR3 is 15 amino acids long. The V segment lost 6 bases and the J segment 4 bases; nucleotides outside the gene matches: 5. The V gene's germline CDR1 is SEHNR and CDR2 FQNEAQ (reference sequence). CDR3 protein: CASSGGTGVTGELFF. The CDR3 coding sequence is TGTGCCAGCAGTGGAGGGACAGGGGTCACCGGGGAGCTGTTTTTT. Using reference TRBV7-9 and TRBJ2-2 for the parts outside the CDR3, the full variable domain is DTGVSQNPRHKITKRGQNVTFRCDPISEHNRLYWYRQTLGQGPEFLTYFQNEAQLEKSRLLSDRFSAERPKGSFSTLEIQRTEQGDSAMYLCASSGGTGVTGELFFGEGSRLTVL.

The chain uses TRBV9 and TRBJ2-2; 7 bases are a match to TRBD1. J gave up 6 bases and V 4 bases, and 6 bases lay outside the gene matches. Germline-derived CDR1 and CDR2 are SGDLS and YYNGEE. This CDR3 is 14 amino acids long. The CDR3 coding sequence is TGTGCCAGCAGCACTCGACAGGGATCCGGGGAGCTGTTTTTT. It codes for CASSTRQGSGELFF.

The CDR3 DNA follows: TGTGCCACCAGCAGAGATCTGGGGGCGGTCGAAAAACTGTTTTTT. It codes for CATSRDLGAVEKLFF. V is TRBV15 and J is TRBJ1-4; maybe TRBD1 (6 bases). Deletions cut 0 bases from V and 8 bases from J, with 13 bases between. CDR3 length: 15 amino acids. Looked up from germline, CDR1 is LNHNV and CDR2 is YYDKDF (reference sequence). The full variable domain, in which reference TRBV15 and TRBJ1-4 provide the parts outside the CDR3, is DAMVIQNPRYQVTQFGKPVTLSCSQTLNHNVMYWYQQKSSQAPKLLFHYYDKDFNNEADTPDNFQSRRPNTSFCFLDIRSPGLGDTAMYLCATSRDLGAVEKLFFGSGTQLSVL.

V usage is TRBV28 and J usage is TRBJ2-2, with D possibly matching TRBD1 (6 bases). The germline V gene encodes CDR1 MDHEN and CDR2 SYDVKM. The length of the CDR3 is 16 residues. V lost 5 bases to trimming and J lost 9 bases, with 22 bases between them. CDR3 sequence reads: CASSAQGAPVAWELFF. The DNA for the CDR3 is TGTGCCAGCAGTGCACAGGGAGCCCCCGTGGCCTGGGAGCTGTTTTTT.

The CDR3 region has the DNA TGTGCCAGCAGCTTACTAGGGGCGGGAGGGACAGATACGCAGTATTTT. Translated: CASSLLGAGGTDTQYF. The chain recombines TRBV7-3 with TRBJ2-3; 9 bases fit TRBD2. Trimming cost V 2 bases and J 3 bases; bases outside gene matches: 6. Germline V lookup: CDR1 SGHTA, CDR2 FQGTGA. The CDR3 contains 16 residues.

The table lists this clone with a count of one. The chain combines TRBV30 with TRBJ2-5; D possibly corresponds to TRBD1 (6 bases). Germline CDR1 reads GTSNPN; CDR2 reads SVGIG (reference sequence). Trimming took 5 bases from V and 0 from J, leaving 10 bases between them. The CDR3 length is 13 residues. CDR3 loop: CAWARDNQETQYF. CDR3 DNA: TGTGCCTGGGCCCGGGACAACCAAGAGACCCAGTACTTC.

This clone was seen a few times. The V call is TRBV28, the J call TRBJ1-4, with 9 bases lining up with TRBD1. The V gene end was trimmed by 4 bases and the J gene end by 0 bases; junction bases not matched to a gene: 12. CDR1 and CDR2 (germline): MDHEN, SYDVKM. The CDR3 has 19 residues. CDR3 protein: CASSSPLKTGGATNEKLFF. The CDR3 region has the DNA TGTGCCAGCAGTTCCCCCCTAAAGACAGGGGGTGCAACTAATGAAAAACTGTTTTTT.